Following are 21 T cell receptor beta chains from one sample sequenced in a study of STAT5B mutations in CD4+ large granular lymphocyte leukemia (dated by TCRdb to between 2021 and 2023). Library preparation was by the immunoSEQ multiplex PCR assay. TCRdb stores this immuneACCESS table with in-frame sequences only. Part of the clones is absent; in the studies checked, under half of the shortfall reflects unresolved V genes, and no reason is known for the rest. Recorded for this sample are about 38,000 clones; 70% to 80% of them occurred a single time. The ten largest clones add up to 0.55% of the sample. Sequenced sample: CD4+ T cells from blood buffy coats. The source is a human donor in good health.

CDR3 nucleotides: TGTGCCAGCAGCCCCATCGGGGGTAGCACAGATACGCAGTATTTT. Its protein is CASSPIGGSTDTQYF. The rearrangement uses TRBV11-2 and TRBJ2-3; the D gene is possibly TRBD2 (6 bases). V lost 5 bases and J lost 0, with 12 bases in between. From germline, CDR1 is SGHAT and CDR2 FQNNGV. The CDR3 is 15 amino acids.

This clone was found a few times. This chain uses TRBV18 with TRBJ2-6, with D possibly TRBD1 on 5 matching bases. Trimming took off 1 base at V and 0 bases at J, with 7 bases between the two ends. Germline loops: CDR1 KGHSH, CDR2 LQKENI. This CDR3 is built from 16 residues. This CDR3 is CASSPRQHSGANVLTF. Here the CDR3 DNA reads TGTGCCAGCTCACCACGACAGCACTCTGGGGCCAACGTCCTGACTTTC.

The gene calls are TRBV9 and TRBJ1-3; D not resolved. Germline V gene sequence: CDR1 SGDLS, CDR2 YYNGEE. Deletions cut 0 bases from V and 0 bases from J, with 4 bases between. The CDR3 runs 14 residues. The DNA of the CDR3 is TGTGCCAGCAGCGTAGACAGCTCTGGAAACACCATATATTTT. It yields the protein CASSVDSSGNTIYF.

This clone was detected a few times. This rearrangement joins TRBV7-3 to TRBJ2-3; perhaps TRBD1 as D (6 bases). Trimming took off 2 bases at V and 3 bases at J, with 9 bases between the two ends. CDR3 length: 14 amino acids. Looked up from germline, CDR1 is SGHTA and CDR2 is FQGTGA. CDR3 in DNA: TGTGCCAGCAGCTTAGACAGGTGGACAGATACGCAGTATTTT. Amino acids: CASSLDRWTDTQYF.

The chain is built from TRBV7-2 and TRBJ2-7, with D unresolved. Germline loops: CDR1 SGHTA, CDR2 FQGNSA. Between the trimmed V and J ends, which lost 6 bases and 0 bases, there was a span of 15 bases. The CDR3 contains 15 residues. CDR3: CASSFLTRLSYEQYF. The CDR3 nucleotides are TGTGCCAGCAGTTTCCTGACGCGCCTCTCCTACGAGCAGTACTTC.

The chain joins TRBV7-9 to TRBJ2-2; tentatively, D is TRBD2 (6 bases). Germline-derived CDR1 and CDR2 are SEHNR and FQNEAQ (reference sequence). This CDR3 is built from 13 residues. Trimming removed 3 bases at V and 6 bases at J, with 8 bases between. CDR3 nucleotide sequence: TGTGCCAGCAGCTTTCCGGGAGCCGGGGAGCTGTTTTTT. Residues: CASSFPGAGELFF.

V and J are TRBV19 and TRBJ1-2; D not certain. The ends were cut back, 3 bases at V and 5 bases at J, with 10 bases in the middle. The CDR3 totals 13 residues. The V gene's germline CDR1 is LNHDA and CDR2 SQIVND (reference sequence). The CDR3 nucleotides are TGTGCCAGTAGTATTTCGGGTCCTTATGGCTACACCTTC. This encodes CASSISGPYGYTF.

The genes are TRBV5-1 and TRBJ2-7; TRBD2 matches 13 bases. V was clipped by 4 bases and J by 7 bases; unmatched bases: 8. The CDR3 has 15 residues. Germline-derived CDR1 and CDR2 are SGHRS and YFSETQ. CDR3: CASSALLAGGGEQYF. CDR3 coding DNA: TGCGCCAGCAGCGCCTTACTAGCGGGAGGGGGTGAGCAGTACTTC.

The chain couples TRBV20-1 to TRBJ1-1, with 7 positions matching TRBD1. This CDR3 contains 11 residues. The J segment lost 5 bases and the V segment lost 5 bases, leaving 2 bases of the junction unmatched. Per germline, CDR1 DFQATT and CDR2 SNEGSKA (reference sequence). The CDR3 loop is CSAPQGTEAFF. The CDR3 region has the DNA TGCAGTGCTCCACAGGGGACTGAAGCTTTCTTT.

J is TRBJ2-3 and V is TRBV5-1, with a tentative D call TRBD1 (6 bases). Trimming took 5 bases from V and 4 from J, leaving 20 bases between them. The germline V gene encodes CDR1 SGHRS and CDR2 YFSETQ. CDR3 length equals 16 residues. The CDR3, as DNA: TGCGCCAGCAGTGGGGGTTACAGGGCTTTGGCAGATACGCAGTATTTT. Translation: CASSGGYRALADTQYF.

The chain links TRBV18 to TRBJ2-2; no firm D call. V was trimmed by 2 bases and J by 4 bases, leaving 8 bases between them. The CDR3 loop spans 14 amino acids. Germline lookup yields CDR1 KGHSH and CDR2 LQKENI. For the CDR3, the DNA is TGTGCCAGCTCACCATCTCCTTCCACCGGGGAGCTGTTTTTT. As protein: CASSPSPSTGELFF. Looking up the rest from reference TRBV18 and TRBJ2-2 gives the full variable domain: NAGVMQNPRHLVRRRGQEARLRCSPMKGHSHVYWYRQLPEEGLKFMVYLQKENIIDESGMPKERFSAEFPKEGPSILRIQQVVRGDSAAYFCASSPSPSTGELFFGEGSRLTVL.

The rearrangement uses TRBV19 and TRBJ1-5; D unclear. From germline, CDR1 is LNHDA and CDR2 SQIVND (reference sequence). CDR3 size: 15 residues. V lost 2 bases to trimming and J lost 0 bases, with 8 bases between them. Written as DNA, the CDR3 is TGTGCCAGTAGTATATGGATGGATAGCAATCAGCCCCAGCATTTT. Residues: CASSIWMDSNQPQHF.

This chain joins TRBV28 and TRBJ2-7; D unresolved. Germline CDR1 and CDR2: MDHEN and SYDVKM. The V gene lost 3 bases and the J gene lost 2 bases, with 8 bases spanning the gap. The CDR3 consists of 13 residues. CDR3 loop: CASSFPHTYEQYF. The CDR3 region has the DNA TGTGCCAGCAGTTTCCCACATACCTACGAGCAGTACTTC.

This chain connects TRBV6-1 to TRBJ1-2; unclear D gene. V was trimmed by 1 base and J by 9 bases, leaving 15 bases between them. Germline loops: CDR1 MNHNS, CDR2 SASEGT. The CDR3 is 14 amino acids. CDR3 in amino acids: CASSEDMAVLRYTF. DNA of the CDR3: TGTGCCAGCAGTGAAGATATGGCAGTCCTCCGCTACACCTTC.

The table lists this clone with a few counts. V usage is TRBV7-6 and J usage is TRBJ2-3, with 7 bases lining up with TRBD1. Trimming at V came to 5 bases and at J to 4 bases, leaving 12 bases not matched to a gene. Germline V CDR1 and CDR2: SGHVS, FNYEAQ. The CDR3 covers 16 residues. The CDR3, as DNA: TGTGCCAGCAGCCGACGGACTCAGGGGGTGCCAGATACGCAGTATTTT. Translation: CASSRRTQGVPDTQYF.

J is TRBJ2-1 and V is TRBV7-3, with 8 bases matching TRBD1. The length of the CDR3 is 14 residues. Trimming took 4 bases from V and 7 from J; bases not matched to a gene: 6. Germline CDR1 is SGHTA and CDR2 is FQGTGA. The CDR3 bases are TGTGCCAGCAGCTCGAGACAGGGGTTGAATGAGCAGTTCTTC. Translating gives CASSSRQGLNEQFF.

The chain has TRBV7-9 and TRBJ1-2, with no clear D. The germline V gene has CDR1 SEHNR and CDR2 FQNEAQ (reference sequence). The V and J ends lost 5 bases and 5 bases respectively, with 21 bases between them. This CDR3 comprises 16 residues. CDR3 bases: TGTGCCAGCAGCCTCTTCGGGCACCCCGCCTATTATGGCTACACCTTC. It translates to CASSLFGHPAYYGYTF.

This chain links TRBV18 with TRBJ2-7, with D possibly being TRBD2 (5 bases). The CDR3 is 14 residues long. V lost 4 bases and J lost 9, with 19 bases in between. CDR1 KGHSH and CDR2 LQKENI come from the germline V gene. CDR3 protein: CASSLEGSPLAQYF. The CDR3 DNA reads TGTGCCAGCTCACTAGAGGGTTCCCCTTTGGCGCAGTACTTC.

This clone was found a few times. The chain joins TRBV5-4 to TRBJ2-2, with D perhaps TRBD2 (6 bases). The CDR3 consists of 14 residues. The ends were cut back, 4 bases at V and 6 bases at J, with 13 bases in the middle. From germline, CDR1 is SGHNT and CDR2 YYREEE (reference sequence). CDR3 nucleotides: TGTGCCAGCAGCCCCATGGGGGGATCCGGGGAGCTGTTTTTT. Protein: CASSPMGGSGELFF.

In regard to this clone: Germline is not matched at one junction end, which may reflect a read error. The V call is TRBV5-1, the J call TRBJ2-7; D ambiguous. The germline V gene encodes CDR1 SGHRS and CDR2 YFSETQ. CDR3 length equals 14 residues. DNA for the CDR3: TGCGCCAGCAGCTCGACCATAACCGACGACCTCCAGTGGTTC. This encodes CASSSTITDDLQWF.

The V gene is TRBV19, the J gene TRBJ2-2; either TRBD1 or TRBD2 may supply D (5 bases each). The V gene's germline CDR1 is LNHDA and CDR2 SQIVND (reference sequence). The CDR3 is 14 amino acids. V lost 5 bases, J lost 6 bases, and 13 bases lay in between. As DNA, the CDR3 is TGTGCCAGTAGTCCCGAGGGGTTGGCCGGGGAGCTGTTTTTT. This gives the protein CASSPEGLAGELFF.